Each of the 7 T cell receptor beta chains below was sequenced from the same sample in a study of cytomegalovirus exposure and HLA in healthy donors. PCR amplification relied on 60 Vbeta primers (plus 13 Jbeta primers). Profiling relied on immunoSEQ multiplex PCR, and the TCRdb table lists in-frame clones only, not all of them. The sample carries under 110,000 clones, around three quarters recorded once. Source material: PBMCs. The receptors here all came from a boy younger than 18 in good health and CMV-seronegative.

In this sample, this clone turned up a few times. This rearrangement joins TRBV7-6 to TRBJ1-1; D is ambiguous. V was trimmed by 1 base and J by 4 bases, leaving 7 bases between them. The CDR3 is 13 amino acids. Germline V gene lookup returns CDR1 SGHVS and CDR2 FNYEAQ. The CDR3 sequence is CASSLVPGTEAFF. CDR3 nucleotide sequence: TGTGCCAGCAGCTTAGTTCCGGGCACTGAAGCTTTCTTT.

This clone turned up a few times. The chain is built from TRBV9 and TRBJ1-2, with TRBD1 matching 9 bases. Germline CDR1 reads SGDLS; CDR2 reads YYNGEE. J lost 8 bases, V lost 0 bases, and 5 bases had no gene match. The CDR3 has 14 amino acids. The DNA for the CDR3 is TGTGCCAGCAGCGTAGTGGACAGGGGAGGAGGCTACACCTTC. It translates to CASSVVDRGGGYTF.

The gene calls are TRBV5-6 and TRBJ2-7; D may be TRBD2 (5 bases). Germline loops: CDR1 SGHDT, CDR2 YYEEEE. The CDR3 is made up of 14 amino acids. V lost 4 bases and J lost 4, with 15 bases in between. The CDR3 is CASSPGRGSYEQYF. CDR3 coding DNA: TGTGCCAGCAGCCCCGGACGGGGTTCATACGAGCAGTACTTC.

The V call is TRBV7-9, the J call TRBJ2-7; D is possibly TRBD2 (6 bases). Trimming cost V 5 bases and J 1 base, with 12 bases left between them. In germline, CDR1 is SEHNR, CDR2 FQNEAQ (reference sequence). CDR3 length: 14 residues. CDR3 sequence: CASSPGTPSYEQYF. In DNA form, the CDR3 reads TGTGCCAGCAGCCCCGGGACTCCATCCTACGAGCAGTACTTC.

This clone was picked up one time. CDR3 coding DNA: TGTGCCAGCAGCAGGGGGTCGGCCGGGGAGCTGTTTTTT. It yields the protein CASSRGSAGELFF. The rearrangement joins TRBV6-5 to TRBJ2-2; 7 bases agree with TRBD1. Germline V gene lookup returns CDR1 MNHEY and CDR2 SVGAGI. The CDR3 has 13 amino acids. J lost 6 bases, V lost 6 bases, and 4 bases had no gene match.

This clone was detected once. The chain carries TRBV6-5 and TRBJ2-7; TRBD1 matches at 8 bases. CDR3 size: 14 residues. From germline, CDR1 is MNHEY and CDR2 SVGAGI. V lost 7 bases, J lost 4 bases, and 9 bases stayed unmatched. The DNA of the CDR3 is TGTGCCAGCAAGAGACAGGGGATGGGTTACGAGCAGTACTTC. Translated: CASKRQGMGYEQYF.

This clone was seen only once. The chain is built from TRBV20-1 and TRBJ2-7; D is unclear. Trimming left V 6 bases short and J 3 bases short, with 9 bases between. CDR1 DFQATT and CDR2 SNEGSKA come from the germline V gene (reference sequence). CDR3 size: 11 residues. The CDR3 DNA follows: TGCAGTGCCCCGACGGGCTACGAGCAGTACTTC. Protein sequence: CSAPTGYEQYF.